The clone carrying this T cell receptor (beta chain) has a handful of counts. Its antigen is undetermined. The data stem from a study of CD8+ T cells in alopecia areata. Extraction and reverse transcription of RNA yielded cDNA as the sequencing template. This table comes from immunoSEQ multiplex PCR, and its TCRdb copy is limited to in-frame clones, with some not included. The repertoire holds some 120,000 clones, with 45% to 50% as singletons. V was trimmed by 6 bases and J by 5 bases, leaving 14 bases between them. CDR1 SQVTM and CDR2 ANQGSEA come from the germline V gene. The CDR3 has 12 residues. Findings and limits, study-wide: Scalp repertoires also include resident alphabeta T cells from normal skin. Lesional scalp, notably in alopecia totalis/universalis, had clonality above that of normal scalp.

The chain uses TRBV29-1 and TRBJ2-7; tentative D call: TRBD1 (5 bases). This clonotype was obtained from a human donor with alopecia areata. The sequencing input was NKG2D-low CD8+ T cells sorted from blood. CDR3 residues: CSVSGRAHEQYF. DNA for the CDR3: TGCAGCGTCTCGGGCAGGGCCCACGAGCAGTACTTC.